The 21 T cell receptor beta chains listed next were all sequenced from one sample in a study of blood T cell repertoires in COVID-19. TCRdb keeps only in-frame clones here, not all; method: immunoSEQ multiplex PCR. The table shows about 81,000 clones, with 88% occurring only once. Material for sequencing was peripheral blood. Every receptor here comes from a woman of 80 years or more with acute or convalescent COVID-19.

This chain uses TRBV7-8 with TRBJ1-3; 8 bases are a match to TRBD1. This CDR3 is built from 17 residues. The trim removed 1 base at V and 3 bases at J, leaving 8 bases unmatched. Looked up from germline, CDR1 is SGHVS and CDR2 is FQNEAQ. Written as DNA, the CDR3 is TGTGCCAGCAGCTTAGTGGCACCGGGACAGGTTGGAAACACCATATATTTT. Translating gives CASSLVAPGQVGNTIYF.

The count of this clone is one. For the CDR3, the DNA is TGTGCCAGCAGTTACTCGGACAGGGGAAGCAATCAGCCCCAGCATTTT. It yields the protein CASSYSDRGSNQPQHF. This chain links TRBV6-5 with TRBJ1-5; 9 bases are a match to TRBD1. Germline V gives CDR1 MNHEY, CDR2 SVGAGI. CDR3 length equals 16 residues. J was trimmed by 1 base and V by 0 bases; bases with no gene match: 1.

The chain is built from TRBV7-2 and TRBJ2-7, with D possibly being TRBD2 (5 bases). Trimming removed 3 bases at V and 6 bases at J, with 9 bases between. Germline V gene sequence: CDR1 SGHTA, CDR2 FQGNSA. The CDR3 has 12 amino acids. The CDR3 DNA is TGTGCCAGCAGCTTCCGCCGGGGCGAGCAGTACTTC. It yields the protein CASSFRRGEQYF.

In its sample, this clone was seen a few times. The chain couples TRBV2 to TRBJ2-7; 12 bases align to TRBD2. Germline assignment: CDR1 SNHLY and CDR2 FYNNEI. The CDR3 has 15 amino acids. J was trimmed by 6 bases and V by 6 bases; bases with no gene match: 9. Here the CDR3 reads CASRDLAGGPVEQYF. For the CDR3, the DNA is TGTGCCAGCAGGGATCTAGCGGGAGGGCCCGTCGAGCAGTACTTC. Looking up the rest from reference TRBV2 and TRBJ2-7 gives the full variable domain: EPEVTQTPSHQVTQMGQEVILRCVPISNHLYFYWYRQILGQKVEFLVSFYNNEISEKSEIFDDQFSVERPDGSNFTLKIRSTKLEDSAMYFCASRDLAGGPVEQYFGPGTRLTVT.

The chain is built from TRBV6-1 and TRBJ2-5; no reliable D call. V was clipped by 0 bases and J by 5 bases, with 13 bases between them. There are 15 residues in the CDR3. Germline lookup yields CDR1 MNHNS and CDR2 SASEGT. CDR3 sequence reads: CASSEATPRVETQYF. DNA for the CDR3: TGTGCCAGCAGTGAAGCGACCCCACGGGTGGAGACCCAGTACTTC.

This clone was counted a few times. The chain employs TRBV6-5 and TRBJ1-3, with TRBD1 as a possible D gene (5 bases). The CDR3 sequence is 15 residues long. Germline V gene data show CDR1 as MNHEY and CDR2 as SVGAGI. Trimming shortened V by 6 bases and J by 0 bases, and 12 bases separated the two germline ends. The CDR3 coding sequence is TGTGCCAGCAGCGACCAGGGTTACTCTGGAAACACCATATATTTT. Encoded protein: CASSDQGYSGNTIYF.

This chain joins TRBV19 and TRBJ2-6, with D perhaps matching TRBD2 (6 bases). Trimming stripped 4 bases from V and 1 base from J, with 11 bases between. Germline V lookup: CDR1 LNHDA, CDR2 SQIVND (reference sequence). The CDR3 length is 16 residues. The CDR3 loop is CASSRRGMSGANVLTF. Here the CDR3 DNA reads TGTGCCAGTAGTAGGCGGGGTATGTCTGGGGCCAACGTCCTGACTTTC.

With respect to this clone: One end of the junction varies from germline; a read error may be responsible. The chain recombines TRBV25-1 with TRBJ1-2, with D maybe TRBD1 (5 bases). Germline CDR1 and CDR2: MGHDK and SYGVNS. This CDR3 contains 13 residues. The CDR3 protein is CARSGGGINGYTF. The CDR3 nucleotides are TGTGCCCGCAGTGGGGGGGGGATAAATGGCTACACCTTC.

This chain links TRBV5-4 with TRBJ1-4, with TRBD1 identical over 8 bases. V shed 4 bases and J 8 bases; nucleotides not matched to a gene: 13. Germline loops: CDR1 SGHNT, CDR2 YYREEE (reference sequence). CDR3 length: 16 residues. In nucleotides, the CDR3 is TGTGCCAGCAGCCCCGGCCAGGGGGCAGGAAGGGAAAAACTGTTTTTT. Translated, it gives CASSPGQGAGREKLFF.

The V gene is TRBV13, the J gene TRBJ1-2; 7 bases match TRBD1. The V gene's germline CDR1 is PRHDT and CDR2 FYEKMQ (reference sequence). The J segment lost 5 bases and the V segment lost 5 bases, leaving 5 bases of the junction unmatched. The CDR3 is made up of 13 amino acids. The CDR3 nucleotides are TGTGCCAGCAGCGCTGGGACAGATTATGGCTACACCTTC. Amino acids: CASSAGTDYGYTF.

The rearrangement uses TRBV5-1 and TRBJ1-1, with D unclear. The CDR3 is 14 residues long. Germline CDR1 reads SGHRS; CDR2 reads YFSETQ. The germline V and J ends were trimmed by 1 base and 4 bases, with 11 bases remaining between them. The CDR3 DNA reads as TGCGCCAGCAGCTTGCAGGTTGAGGGCACTGAAGCTTTCTTT. It is translated as CASSLQVEGTEAFF.

The chain has TRBV4-3 and TRBJ2-6; no clear D. The CDR3 totals 16 residues. Trimming removed 4 bases at V and 0 bases at J, with 10 bases between. Germline V lookup: CDR1 LGHNA, CDR2 YSLEER. The CDR3 spells CASSPGRISGANVLTF. In nucleotides, the CDR3 is TGCGCCAGCAGCCCTGGCAGGATCTCTGGGGCCAACGTCCTGACTTTC.

This clone was seen a single time. This rearrangement joins TRBV9 to TRBJ2-3; D is possibly TRBD2 (6 bases). The CDR3 contains 14 residues. Germline V lookup: CDR1 SGDLS, CDR2 YYNGEE. Trimming removed 3 bases at V and 2 bases at J, with 10 bases between. CDR3 sequence: CASSGTSSTDTQYF. CDR3 coding DNA: TGTGCCAGCAGCGGTACTAGCTCCACAGATACGCAGTATTTT.

V usage is TRBV19 and J usage is TRBJ1-2; D is perhaps TRBD1 (5 bases). Germline values: CDR1 LNHDA, CDR2 SQIVND (reference sequence). The CDR3 is 13 amino acids. V was clipped by 10 bases and J by 0 bases, with 12 bases between them. CDR3 region: CATQATANYGYTF. For the CDR3, the DNA is TGTGCCACCCAAGCGACAGCTAACTATGGCTACACCTTC.

The chain joins TRBV6-5 to TRBJ2-1, with 8 bases that match TRBD1. CDR1 and CDR2 (germline): MNHEY, SVGAGI. The CDR3 loop spans 14 amino acids. V gave up 7 bases and J gave up 4 bases; unmatched junction bases: 6. The CDR3 DNA is TGTGCCAGCACCGGGACAGGAGAGTACAATGAGCAGTTCTTC. Protein: CASTGTGEYNEQFF.

The chain employs TRBV27 and TRBJ1-1, with unresolved D. The CDR3 is 13 amino acids. CDR1 MNHEY and CDR2 SMNVEV come from the germline V gene (reference sequence). The V gene lost 4 bases and the J gene lost 0 bases, with 6 bases spanning the gap. CDR3 coding DNA: TGTGCCAGCAGTTCTTCCCTGAACACTGAAGCTTTCTTT. It encodes CASSSSLNTEAFF.

V and J are TRBV11-3 and TRBJ1-1; perhaps TRBD1 as D (5 bases). The V end was cut by 2 bases, the J end by 1 base, with 8 bases between. CDR3 length equals 14 residues. Per germline, CDR1 SGHNT and CDR2 YENEEA. The CDR3 coding sequence is TGTGCCAGCAGCTTACAGGGCCCGAACACTGAAGCTTTCTTT. This encodes CASSLQGPNTEAFF.

This clone was detected only once. The chain employs TRBV6-4 and TRBJ2-1; D not certain. This CDR3 is 14 amino acids long. The germline gives CDR1 MRHNA, CDR2 SNTAGT. V lost 3 bases to trimming and J lost 8 bases, with 14 bases between them. CDR3 region: CASSDGNGADEQFF. Here the CDR3 DNA reads TGTGCCAGCAGTGATGGTAACGGTGCTGATGAGCAGTTCTTC.

The J gene is TRBJ1-5, the V gene TRBV30; tentatively, D is TRBD1 (6 bases). Trimming removed 1 base from V and 3 bases from J, with 7 bases in between. This CDR3 comprises 13 residues. Germline V gene lookup returns CDR1 GTSNPN and CDR2 SVGIG (reference sequence). The CDR3 nucleotides are TGTGCCTGGAGTGGACAGGTCAATCAGCCCCAGCATTTT. Translated, it gives CAWSGQVNQPQHF. Together with reference TRBV30 and TRBJ1-5, the CDR3 gives the full variable domain: SQTIHQWPATLVQPVGSPLSLECTVEGTSNPNLYWYRQAAGRGLQLLFYSVGIGQISSEVPQNLSASRPQDRQFILSSKKLLLSDSGFYLCAWSGQVNQPQHFGDGTRLSIL.

V is TRBV19 and J is TRBJ2-1; no firm D call. CDR1 and CDR2 (germline): LNHDA, SQIVND (reference sequence). V dropped 4 bases and J dropped 3 bases, with 7 bases sitting between them. The CDR3 extends over 13 amino acids. CDR3 region: CASSNVNYNEQFF. The CDR3 DNA reads as TGTGCCAGTAGTAATGTCAACTACAATGAGCAGTTCTTC.

V and J are TRBV6-5 and TRBJ1-1; D is unresolved. The germline V and J ends were trimmed by 0 bases and 0 bases, with 11 bases remaining between them. This CDR3 comprises 16 residues. The germline CDR1 and CDR2 sequences are MNHEY and SVGAGI. This CDR3 is CASSYSEALLNTEAFF. The CDR3 DNA reads as TGTGCCAGCAGTTACTCGGAGGCCCTCTTGAACACTGAAGCTTTCTTT.